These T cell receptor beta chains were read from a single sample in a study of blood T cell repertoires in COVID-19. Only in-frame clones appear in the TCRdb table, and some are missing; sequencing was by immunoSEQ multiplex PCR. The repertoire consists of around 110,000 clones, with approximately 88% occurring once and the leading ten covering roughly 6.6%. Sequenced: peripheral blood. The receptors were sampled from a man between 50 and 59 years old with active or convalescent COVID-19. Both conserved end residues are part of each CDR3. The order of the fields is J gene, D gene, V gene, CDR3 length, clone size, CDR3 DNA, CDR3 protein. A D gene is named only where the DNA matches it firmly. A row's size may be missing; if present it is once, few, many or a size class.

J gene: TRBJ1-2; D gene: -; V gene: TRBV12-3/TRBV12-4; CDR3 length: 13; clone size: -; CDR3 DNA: TGTGCCAGCAGCCTCCTCAGGGTCGAGGGCTACACCTTC; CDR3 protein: CASSLLRVEGYTF
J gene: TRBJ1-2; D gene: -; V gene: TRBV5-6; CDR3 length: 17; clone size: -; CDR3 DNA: TGTGCCAGCAGCTTGCAGAGGGCAGATCTAGCTAACTATGGCTACACCTTC; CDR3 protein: CASSLQRADLANYGYTF
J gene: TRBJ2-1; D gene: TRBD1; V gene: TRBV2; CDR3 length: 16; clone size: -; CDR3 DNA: TGTGCCAGCGGGACGGACCTGACAGGGTACTACAATGAGCAGTTCTTC; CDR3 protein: CASGTDLTGYYNEQFF
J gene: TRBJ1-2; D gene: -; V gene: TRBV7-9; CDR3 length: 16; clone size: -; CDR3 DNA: TGTGCCAGCAGTTTAGGTGGGGGCGCGGTAGCCTATGGCTACACCTTC; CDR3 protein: CASSLGGGAVAYGYTF
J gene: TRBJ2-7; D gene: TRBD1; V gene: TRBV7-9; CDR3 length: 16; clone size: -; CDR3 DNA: TGTGCCAGCAGCTTACCGACAGGGGTTAACTCCTACGAGCAGTACTTC; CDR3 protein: CASSLPTGVNSYEQYF
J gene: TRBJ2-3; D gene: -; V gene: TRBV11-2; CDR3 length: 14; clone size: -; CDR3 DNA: TGTGCCAGCAGCTTAGATCCGTCCACAGATACGCAGTATTTT; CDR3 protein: CASSLDPSTDTQYF
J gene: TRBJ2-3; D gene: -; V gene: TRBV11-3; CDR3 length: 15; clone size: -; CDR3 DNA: TGTGCCAGCAGCCCTGGGGACTCCTACACAGATACGCAGTATTTT; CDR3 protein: CASSPGDSYTDTQYF
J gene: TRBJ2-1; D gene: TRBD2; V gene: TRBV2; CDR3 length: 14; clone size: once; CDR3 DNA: TGTGCCGGGAACGGACTAGCGGGGTACAATGAGCAGTTCTTC; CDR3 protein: CAGNGLAGYNEQFF
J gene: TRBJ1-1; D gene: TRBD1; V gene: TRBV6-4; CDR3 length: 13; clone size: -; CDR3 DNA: TGTGCCAGCAGCTCAAACCCCGGGACAGGGGCTTTCTTT; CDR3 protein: CASSSNPGTGAFF
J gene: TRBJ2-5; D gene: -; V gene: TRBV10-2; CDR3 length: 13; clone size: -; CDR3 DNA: TGCGCCAGCAGAAGACAGACACAAGAGACCCAGTACTTC; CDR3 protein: CASRRQTQETQYF
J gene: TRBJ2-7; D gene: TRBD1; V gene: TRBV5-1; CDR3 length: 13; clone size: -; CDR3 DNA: TGCGCCAGCAGCAAAGGGACAGGCTACGAGCAGTACTTC; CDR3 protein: CASSKGTGYEQYF
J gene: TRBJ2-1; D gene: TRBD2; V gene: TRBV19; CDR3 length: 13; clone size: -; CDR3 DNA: TGTGCCAGTAGTATGGGAGCGGGAGCCGAGCAGTTCTTC; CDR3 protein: CASSMGAGAEQFF
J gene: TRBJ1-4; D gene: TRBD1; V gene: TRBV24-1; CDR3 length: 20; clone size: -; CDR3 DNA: TGTGCCACCAGTGATTTGCACCGGAGGACAGGGCAAACCCGGTATGAAAAACTGTTTTTT; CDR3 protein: CATSDLHRRTGQTRYEKLFF
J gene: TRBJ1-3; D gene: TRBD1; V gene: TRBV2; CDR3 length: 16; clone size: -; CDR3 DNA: TGTGCCAGCAGTGTACAGGGGATGGCCTCTGGAAACACCATATATTTT; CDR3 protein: CASSVQGMASGNTIYF
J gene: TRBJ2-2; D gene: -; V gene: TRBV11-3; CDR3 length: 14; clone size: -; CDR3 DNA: TGTGCCAGCAGCTTAGCGGCGAACACCGGGGAGCTGTTTTTT; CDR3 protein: CASSLAANTGELFF
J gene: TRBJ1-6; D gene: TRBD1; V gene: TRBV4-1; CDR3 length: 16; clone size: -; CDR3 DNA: TGCGCCAGCAGCCAAGCAGGGGGCTCCTATAATTCACCCCTCCACTTT; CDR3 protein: CASSQAGGSYNSPLHF
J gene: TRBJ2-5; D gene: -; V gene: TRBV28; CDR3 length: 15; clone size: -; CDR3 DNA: TGTGCCAGCAGTTTAGGGGGGAGAAATACGGAGACCCAGTACTTC; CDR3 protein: CASSLGGRNTETQYF
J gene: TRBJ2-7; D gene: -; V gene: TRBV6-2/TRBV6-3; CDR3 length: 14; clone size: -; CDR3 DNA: TGTGCCAGCAGTTACGCGGGTAGCTCCTACGAGCAGTACTTC; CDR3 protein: CASSYAGSSYEQYF
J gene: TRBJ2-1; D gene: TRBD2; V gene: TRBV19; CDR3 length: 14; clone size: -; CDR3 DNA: TGTGCCACCGAGACTAGCCCGAAAGGTGGTGAGCAGTTCTTC; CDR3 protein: CATETSPKGGEQFF
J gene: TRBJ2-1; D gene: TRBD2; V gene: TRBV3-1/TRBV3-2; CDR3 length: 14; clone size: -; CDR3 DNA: TGTGCCAGCAGCCAAGGACTAGCTCGCAATGAGCAGTTCTTC; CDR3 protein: CASSQGLARNEQFF
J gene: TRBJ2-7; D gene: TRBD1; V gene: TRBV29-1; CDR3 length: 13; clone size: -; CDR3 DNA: TGCAGCGTCACGGACAGGGGGAAATACGAGCAGTACTTC; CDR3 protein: CSVTDRGKYEQYF
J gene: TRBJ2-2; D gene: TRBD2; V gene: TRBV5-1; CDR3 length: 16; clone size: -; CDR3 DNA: TGCGCCAGCATTTCGGGGGGAAATACGAACACCGGGGAGCTGTTTTTT; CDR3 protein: CASISGGNTNTGELFF
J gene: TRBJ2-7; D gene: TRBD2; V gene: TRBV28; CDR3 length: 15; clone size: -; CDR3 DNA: TGTGCCAGCAGTTCCCTAGCGGCAGGAGACTACGAGCAGTACTTC; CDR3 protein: CASSSLAAGDYEQYF
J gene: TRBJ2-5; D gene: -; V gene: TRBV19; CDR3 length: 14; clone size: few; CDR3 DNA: TGTGCCAGTAGTATGCGGGACTTCCAAGAGACCCAGTACTTC; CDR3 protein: CASSMRDFQETQYF
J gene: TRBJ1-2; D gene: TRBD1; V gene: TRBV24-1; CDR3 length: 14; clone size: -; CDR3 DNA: TGTGCCACCAGTCCCCGGGACAGGGGTTCTGGCTACACCTTC; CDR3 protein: CATSPRDRGSGYTF
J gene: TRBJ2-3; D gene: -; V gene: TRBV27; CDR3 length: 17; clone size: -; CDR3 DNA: TGTGCCAGCAGCATTAGACCGGAGGGGAGAGTGGAAGATACGCAGTATTTT; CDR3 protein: CASSIRPEGRVEDTQYF
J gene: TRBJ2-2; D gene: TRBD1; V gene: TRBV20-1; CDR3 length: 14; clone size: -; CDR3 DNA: TGCAGTGCTAGTATATTGCGACAGGGTGAGGAGCTGTTTTTT; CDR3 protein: CSASILRQGEELFF
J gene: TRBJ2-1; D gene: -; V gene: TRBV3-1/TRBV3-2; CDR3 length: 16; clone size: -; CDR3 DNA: TGTGCCAGCAGCCAAGACAAGGGTTTAGGACTCAATGAGCAGTTCTTC; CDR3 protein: CASSQDKGLGLNEQFF
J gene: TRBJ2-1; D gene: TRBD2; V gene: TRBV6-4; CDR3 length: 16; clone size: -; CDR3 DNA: TGTGCCAGCAGTGACTCCGGGACTAGCGGCTGGGATGAGCAGTTCTTC; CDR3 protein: CASSDSGTSGWDEQFF
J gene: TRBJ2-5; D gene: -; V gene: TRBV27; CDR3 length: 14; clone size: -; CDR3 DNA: TGTGCCAGCAGTTTATCAGGCCCAGGAGAGACCCAGTACTTC; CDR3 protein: CASSLSGPGETQYF
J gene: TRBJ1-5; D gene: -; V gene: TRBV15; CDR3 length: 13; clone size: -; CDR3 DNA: TGTGCCACCAGCAGAAACAGCCGTCAGCCCCAGCATTTT; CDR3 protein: CATSRNSRQPQHF
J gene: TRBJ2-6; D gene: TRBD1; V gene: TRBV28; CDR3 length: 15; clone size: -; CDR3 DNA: TGTGCCATCGACAGGGGACCGCCTGGGGCCAACGTCCTGACTTTC; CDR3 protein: CAIDRGPPGANVLTF
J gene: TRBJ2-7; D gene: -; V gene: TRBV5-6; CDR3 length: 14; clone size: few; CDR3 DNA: TGTGCCAGCAGCCGTTTGGTGGGGGCGAGAGAGCAGTACTTC; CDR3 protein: CASSRLVGAREQYF
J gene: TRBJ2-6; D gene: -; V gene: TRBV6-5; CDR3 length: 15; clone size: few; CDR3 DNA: TGTGCCAGCACCCCAGGGGTTTCTGGGGCCAACGTCCTGACTTTC; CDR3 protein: CASTPGVSGANVLTF
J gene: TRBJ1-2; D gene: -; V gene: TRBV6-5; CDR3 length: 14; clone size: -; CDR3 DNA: TGTGCCAGCAGTTATAGGGGGTTTAACTATGGCTACACCTTC; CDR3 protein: CASSYRGFNYGYTF
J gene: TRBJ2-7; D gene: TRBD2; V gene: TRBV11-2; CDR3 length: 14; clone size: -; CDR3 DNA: TGTGCCAGCAGCTTACTAGCGGTGGGGTACGAGCAGTACTTC; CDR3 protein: CASSLLAVGYEQYF
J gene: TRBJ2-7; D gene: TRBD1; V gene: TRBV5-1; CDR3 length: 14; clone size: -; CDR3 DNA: TGCGCCAGCAGCTTGGCTCCAGGGGGCGGTGAGCAGTACTTC; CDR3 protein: CASSLAPGGGEQYF
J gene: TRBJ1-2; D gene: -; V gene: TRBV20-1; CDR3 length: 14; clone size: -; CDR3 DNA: TGCAGTGCTAGTAGGGCAGGGAAAAGGAATGGCTACACCTTC; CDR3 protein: CSASRAGKRNGYTF
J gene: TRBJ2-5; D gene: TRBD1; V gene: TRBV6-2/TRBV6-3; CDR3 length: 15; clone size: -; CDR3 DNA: TGTGCCAGCAGCTATTCAGGACAGGGCGGGGAGACCCAGTACTTC; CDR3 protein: CASSYSGQGGETQYF
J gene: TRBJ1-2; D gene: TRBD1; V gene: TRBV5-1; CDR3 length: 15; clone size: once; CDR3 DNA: TGCGCCAGCAGCTCCCAGACAGGGGAAGTAGGAGGCTACACCTTC; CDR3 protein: CASSSQTGEVGGYTF
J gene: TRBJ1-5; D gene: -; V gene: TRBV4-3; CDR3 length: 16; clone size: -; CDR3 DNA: TGCGCCAGCAGCCAAGAGGTCAACCTGGGGCATCAGCCCCAGCATTTT; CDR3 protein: CASSQEVNLGHQPQHF
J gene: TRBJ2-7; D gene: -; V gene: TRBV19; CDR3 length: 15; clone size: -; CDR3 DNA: TGTGCCAGTAGGAACTTCGGGACATCCTTTTCCGAGCAGTACTTC; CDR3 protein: CASRNFGTSFSEQYF
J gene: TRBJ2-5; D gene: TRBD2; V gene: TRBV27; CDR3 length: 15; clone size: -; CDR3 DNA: TGTGCCAGCAGAAGACTAGCGGGAGGGCTAGAGACCCAGTACTTC; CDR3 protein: CASRRLAGGLETQYF
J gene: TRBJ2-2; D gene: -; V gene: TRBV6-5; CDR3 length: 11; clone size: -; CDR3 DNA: TGTGCCAGCAGCCAAACCGGGGAGCTGTTTTTT; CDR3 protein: CASSQTGELFF
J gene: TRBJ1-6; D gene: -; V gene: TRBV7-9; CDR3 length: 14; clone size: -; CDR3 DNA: TGTGCCAGCAGCGACCAGGGGAGACGGTCACCCCTCCACTTT; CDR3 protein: CASSDQGRRSPLHF
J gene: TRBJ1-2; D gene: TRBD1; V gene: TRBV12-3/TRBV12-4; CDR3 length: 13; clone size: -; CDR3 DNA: TGTGCCAGCAAGTCCCGAGACAGGGTAGGCTACACCTTC; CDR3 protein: CASKSRDRVGYTF
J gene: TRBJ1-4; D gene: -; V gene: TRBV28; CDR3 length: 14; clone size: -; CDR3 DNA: TGTGCCAGCAGCCAGGGGACCACTAATGAAAAACTGTTTTTT; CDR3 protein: CASSQGTTNEKLFF
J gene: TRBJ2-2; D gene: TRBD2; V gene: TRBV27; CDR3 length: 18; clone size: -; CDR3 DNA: TGTGCCAGCAGTCCCCCGCGACTAGCGGAGGCGAACACCGGGGAGCTGTTTTTT; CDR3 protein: CASSPPRLAEANTGELFF
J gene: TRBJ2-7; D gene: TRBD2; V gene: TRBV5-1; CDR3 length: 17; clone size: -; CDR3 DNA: TGCGCCAGCAGCGCAGGGGCGGGACTAGCAGAATCCTACGAGCAGTACTTC; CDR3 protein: CASSAGAGLAESYEQYF
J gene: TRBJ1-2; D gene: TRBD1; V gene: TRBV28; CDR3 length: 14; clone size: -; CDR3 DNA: TGTGCCAGCAGTTTACGACCGGACAGGGATGGCTACACCTTC; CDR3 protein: CASSLRPDRDGYTF
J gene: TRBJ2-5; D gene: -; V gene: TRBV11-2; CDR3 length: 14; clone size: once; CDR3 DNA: TGTGCCAGCAGCTTGCAAAAGATCGGGGAGACCCAGTACTTC; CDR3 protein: CASSLQKIGETQYF
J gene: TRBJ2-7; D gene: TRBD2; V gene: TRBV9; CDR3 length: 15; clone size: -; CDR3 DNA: TGTGCCAGCAGCGTAGATGGATTAGCGGGGTACGAGCAGTACTTC; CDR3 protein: CASSVDGLAGYEQYF
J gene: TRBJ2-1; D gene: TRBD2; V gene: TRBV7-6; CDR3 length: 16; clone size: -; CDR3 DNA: TGTGCCAGCAGCTTAGGACTAGCGGGAGGGCCCTATGAGCAGTTCTTC; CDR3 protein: CASSLGLAGGPYEQFF
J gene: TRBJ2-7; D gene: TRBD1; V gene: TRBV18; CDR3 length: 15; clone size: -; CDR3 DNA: TGTGCCAGCTCACTTCCGGGACAGGGATCCTACGAGCAGTACTTC; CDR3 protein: CASSLPGQGSYEQYF
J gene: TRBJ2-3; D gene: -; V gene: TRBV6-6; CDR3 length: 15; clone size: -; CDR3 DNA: TGTGCCAGCAGTTATTACCGGGAGTCGACAGATACGCAGTATTTT; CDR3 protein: CASSYYRESTDTQYF
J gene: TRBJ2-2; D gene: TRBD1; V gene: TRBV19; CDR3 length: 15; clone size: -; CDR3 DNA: TGTGCCAGTAGAGTATGGGACAGGGAAACCGGGGAGCTGTTTTTT; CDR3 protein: CASRVWDRETGELFF
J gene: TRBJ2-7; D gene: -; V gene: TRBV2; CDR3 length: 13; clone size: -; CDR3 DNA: TGTGCCAGCGTGGGGAGAGCCGCCTACGAGCAGTACTTC; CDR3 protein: CASVGRAAYEQYF
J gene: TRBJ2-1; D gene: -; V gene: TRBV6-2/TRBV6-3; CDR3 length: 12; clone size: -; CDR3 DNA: TGTGCCAGCAGTTATCCGTCCCATGAGCAGTTCTTC; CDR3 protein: CASSYPSHEQFF
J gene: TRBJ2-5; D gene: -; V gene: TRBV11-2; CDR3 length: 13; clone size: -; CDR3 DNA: TGTGCCAGCAGCTTAGTCCCTTTAGAGACCCAGTACTTC; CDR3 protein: CASSLVPLETQYF
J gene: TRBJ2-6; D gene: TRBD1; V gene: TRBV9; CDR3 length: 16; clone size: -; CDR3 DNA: TGTGCCAGCAGCGATCCGGGACAGGGACGTTTTAGGGCCCTGACTTTC; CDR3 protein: CASSDPGQGRFRALTF